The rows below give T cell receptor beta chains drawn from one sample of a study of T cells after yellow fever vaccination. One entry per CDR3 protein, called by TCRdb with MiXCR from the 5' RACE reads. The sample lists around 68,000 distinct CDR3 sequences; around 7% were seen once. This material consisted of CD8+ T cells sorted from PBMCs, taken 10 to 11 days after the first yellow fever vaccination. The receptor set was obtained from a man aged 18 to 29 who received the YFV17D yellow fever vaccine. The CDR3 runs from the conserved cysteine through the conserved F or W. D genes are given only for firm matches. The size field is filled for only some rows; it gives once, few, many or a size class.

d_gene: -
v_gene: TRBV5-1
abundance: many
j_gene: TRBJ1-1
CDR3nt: TGCGCCAGCAGCTTGGCCCGGACATTCTCTGAAGCTTTCTTT
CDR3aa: CASSLARTFSEAFF

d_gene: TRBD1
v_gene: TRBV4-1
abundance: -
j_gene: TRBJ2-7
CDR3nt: TGCGCCAGCAGCCCGGCGGGACAGGGGGCCTACGAGCAGTACTTC
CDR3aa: CASSPAGQGAYEQYF

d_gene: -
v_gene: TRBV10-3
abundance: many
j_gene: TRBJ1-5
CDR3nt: TGTGCCATCAGTGACTCGGCGATTCCTGGGGGATATAGCAATCAGCCCCAGCATTTT
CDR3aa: CAISDSAIPGGYSNQPQHF

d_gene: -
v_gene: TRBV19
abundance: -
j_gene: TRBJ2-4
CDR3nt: TGTGCCAGTAGTATACACCCTCTTTCGGGGGGCGCGGTCTACCTAGCCAAAAACATTCAGTACTTC
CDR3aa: CASSIHPLSGGAVYLAKNIQYF

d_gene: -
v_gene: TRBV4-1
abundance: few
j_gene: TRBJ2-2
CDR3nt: TGCGCCAGCAGCCACCTGGGGCCCGGGGAGCTGTTTTTT
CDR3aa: CASSHLGPGELFF

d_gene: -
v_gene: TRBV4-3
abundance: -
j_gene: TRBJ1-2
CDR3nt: TGCGCCAGCAGCCAGTTCAGGGGAGTTAACTATGGCTACACCTTC
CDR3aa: CASSQFRGVNYGYTF

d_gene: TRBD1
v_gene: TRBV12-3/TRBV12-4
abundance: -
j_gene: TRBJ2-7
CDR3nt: TGTGCCAGCACCGTAGGGGACAGCTCCTACGAGCAGTACTTC
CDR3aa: CASTVGDSSYEQYF

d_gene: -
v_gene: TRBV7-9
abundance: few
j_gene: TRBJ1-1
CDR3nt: TGTGCCAGCAGCCCCGTGGGAAGCGTTCCTGAAGCTTTCTTT
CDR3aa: CASSPVGSVPEAFF

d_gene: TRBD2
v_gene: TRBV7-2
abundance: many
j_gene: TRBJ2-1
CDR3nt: TGTGCCAGCAGCGAGGGACTAGCGGGGGCCAGAACCTACAATGAGCAGTTCTTC
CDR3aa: CASSEGLAGARTYNEQFF

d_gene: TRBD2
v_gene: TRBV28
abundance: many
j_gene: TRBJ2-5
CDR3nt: TGTGCCAGCAGTTTACTAGCGGAGCAACAAGAGACCCAGTACTTC
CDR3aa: CASSLLAEQQETQYF

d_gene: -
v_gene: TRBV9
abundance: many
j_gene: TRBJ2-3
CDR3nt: TGTGCCAGCAGTGGGTCTTCGAATACGCAGTATTTT
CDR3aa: CASSGSSNTQYF

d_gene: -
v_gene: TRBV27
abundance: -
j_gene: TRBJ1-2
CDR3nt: TGTGCCAGCACCTCTGGAGGGCCGAACTATGGCTACACCTTC
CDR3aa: CASTSGGPNYGYTF

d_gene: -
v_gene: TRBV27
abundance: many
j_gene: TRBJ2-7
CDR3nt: TGTGCCAGCAGTTTAGGCGGTTCCTACGAGCAGTACTTC
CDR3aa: CASSLGGSYEQYF

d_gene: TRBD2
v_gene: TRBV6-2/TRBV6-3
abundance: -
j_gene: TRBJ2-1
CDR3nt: TGTGCCAGCCGATCCTTGCCGGGGGGGTCCAATGAGCAGTTCTTC
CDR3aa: CASRSLPGGSNEQFF

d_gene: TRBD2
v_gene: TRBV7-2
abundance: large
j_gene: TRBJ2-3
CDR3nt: TGTGCCAGCAGCTTAGTAGCTAGCGGGGGGGGCACAGATACGCAGTATTTT
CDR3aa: CASSLVASGGGTDTQYF

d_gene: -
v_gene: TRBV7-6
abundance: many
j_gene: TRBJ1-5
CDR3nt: TGTGCCAGCAGCCTTAGCGTGGCTCAGCCCCAGCATTTT
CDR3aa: CASSLSVAQPQHF

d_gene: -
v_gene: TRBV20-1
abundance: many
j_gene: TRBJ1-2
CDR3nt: TGCAGTGCGCCAAGCCCCTATGGCTACACCTTC
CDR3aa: CSAPSPYGYTF

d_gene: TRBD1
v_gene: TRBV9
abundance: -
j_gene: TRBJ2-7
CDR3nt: TGTGCCAGCAGCGGGGAGAGGGGGCTCGAGCAGTACTTC
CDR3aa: CASSGERGLEQYF

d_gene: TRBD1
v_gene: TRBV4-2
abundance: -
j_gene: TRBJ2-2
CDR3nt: TGTGCCAGCAGCCAAGGGCCAGGGGGAAGCACCGGGGAGCTGTTTTTT
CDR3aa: CASSQGPGGSTGELFF

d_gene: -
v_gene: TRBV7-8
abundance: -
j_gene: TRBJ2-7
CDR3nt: TGTGCCAGCAGCCTAGGTGGGGGGCCGGTCGAGCAGTACTTC
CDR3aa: CASSLGGGPVEQYF

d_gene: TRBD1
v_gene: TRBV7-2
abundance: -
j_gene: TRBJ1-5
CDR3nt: TGTGCCAGCAGCTTAGCGAGAGACAGGGTCAATCAGCCCCAGCATTTT
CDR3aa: CASSLARDRVNQPQHF

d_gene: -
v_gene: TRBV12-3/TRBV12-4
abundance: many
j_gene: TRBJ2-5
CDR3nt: TGTGCCAGCAGTTTTGGGCAGGGTATGACCCAGTACTTC
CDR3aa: CASSFGQGMTQYF

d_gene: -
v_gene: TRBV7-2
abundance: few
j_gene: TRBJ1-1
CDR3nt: TGTGCCAGCAGCGGCGGGACGTCCAACACTGAAGCTTTCTTT
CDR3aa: CASSGGTSNTEAFF

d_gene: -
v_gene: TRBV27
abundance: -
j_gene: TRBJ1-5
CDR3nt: TGTGCCAGCGGACCACTGGGGGGTCAGCCCCAGCATTTT
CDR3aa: CASGPLGGQPQHF

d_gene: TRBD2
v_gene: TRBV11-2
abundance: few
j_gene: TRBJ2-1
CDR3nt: TGTGCCAGCAGCTTAGGTCGGCTAGCGGGGGGCTCTAGCTCCTACAATGAGCAGTTCTTC
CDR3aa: CASSLGRLAGGSSSYNEQFF

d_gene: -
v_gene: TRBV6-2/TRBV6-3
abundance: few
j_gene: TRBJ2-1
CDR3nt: TGTGCCAGCAGTTACCCCTACTCGGGGGGCGTCAATGAGCAGTTCTTC
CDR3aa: CASSYPYSGGVNEQFF

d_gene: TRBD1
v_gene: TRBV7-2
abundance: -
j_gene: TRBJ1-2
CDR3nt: TGTGCCAGCAGCTCCTGGACAGGGGTGAACTATGGCTACACCTTC
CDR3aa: CASSSWTGVNYGYTF

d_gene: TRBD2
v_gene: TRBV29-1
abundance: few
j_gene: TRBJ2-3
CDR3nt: TGCAGCGTTGAGGGGGGGTGGAGCGCAGATACGCAGTATTTT
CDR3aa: CSVEGGWSADTQYF

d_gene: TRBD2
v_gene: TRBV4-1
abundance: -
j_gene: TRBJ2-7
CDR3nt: TGCGCCAGCAGCCAAATTAGCGGGGGGTCCTACGAGCAGTACTTC
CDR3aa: CASSQISGGSYEQYF

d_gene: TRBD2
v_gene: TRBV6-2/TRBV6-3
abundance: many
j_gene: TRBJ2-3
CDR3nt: TGTGCCAGCAGTATGGGACTAGCGGCAGATACGCAGTATTTT
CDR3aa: CASSMGLAADTQYF

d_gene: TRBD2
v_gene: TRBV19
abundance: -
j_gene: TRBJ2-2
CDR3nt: TGTGCCAGTAGCGGGACTAGCGGGGCGGCCGGGGAGCTGTTTTTT
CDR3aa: CASSGTSGAAGELFF

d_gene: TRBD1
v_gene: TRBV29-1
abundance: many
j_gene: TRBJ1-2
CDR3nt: TGCAGCGTTGAGGACAGGGCGAGAACTAACTATGGCTACACCTTC
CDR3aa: CSVEDRARTNYGYTF

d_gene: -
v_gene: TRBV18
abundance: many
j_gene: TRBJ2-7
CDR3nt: TGTGCCAGCTCCCCGGACTACGAGCAGTACTTC
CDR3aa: CASSPDYEQYF

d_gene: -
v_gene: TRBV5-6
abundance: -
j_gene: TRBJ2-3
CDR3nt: TGTGCCAGCAGCTTCGGAGCTGGGGGGCCCCCCGTCCCCGGGCTTTCCCCCACAGATACGCAGTATTTT
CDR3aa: CASSFGAGGPPVPGLSPTDTQYF

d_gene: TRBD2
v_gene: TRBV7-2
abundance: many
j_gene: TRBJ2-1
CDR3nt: TGTGCCAGCAGCTTAACGGGAGGGGTCAATGAGCAGTTCTTC
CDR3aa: CASSLTGGVNEQFF

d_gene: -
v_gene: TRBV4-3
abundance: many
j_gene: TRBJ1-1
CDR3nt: TGCGCCAGCAGCCTCGTCCCGGGTATGAACACTGAAGCTTTCTTT
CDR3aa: CASSLVPGMNTEAFF

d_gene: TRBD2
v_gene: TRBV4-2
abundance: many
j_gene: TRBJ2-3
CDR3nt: TGTGCCAGCAGCCAAGAGGGGACCCTAGCGGGGGGTTATACGCAGTATTTT
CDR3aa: CASSQEGTLAGGYTQYF

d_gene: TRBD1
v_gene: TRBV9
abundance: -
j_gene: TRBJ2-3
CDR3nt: TGTGCCAGCAGCGTAGAAAGCCCCGACAGGGTGGGACCCACAGATACGCAGTATTTT
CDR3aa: CASSVESPDRVGPTDTQYF

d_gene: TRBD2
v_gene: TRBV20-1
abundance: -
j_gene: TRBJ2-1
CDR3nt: TGCAGTGCTAGTCCCCTAACTAGCGGGGGGAACAATGAGCAGTTCTTC
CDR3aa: CSASPLTSGGNNEQFF

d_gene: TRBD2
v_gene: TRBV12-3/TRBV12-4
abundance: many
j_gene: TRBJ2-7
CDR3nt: TGTGCCAGCAGCCTAGCGGGAGCCACCTACGAGCAGTACTTC
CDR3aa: CASSLAGATYEQYF

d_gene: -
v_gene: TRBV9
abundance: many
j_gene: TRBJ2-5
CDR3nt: TGTGCCAGCAGCGCCTGGGACTCGCAAGAGACCCAGTACTTC
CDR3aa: CASSAWDSQETQYF

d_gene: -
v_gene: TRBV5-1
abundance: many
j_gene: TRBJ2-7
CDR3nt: TGCGCCAGCAGCTCGGACGGATTCTCCTACGAGCAGTACTTC
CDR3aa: CASSSDGFSYEQYF

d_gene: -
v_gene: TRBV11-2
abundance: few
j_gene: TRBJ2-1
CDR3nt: TGTGCCAGCAGCTTCGGCGAAAGGATCAATGAGCAGTTCTTC
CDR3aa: CASSFGERINEQFF

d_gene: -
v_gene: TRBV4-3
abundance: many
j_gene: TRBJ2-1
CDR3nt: TGCGCCAGCAGCCCGCGCGGGGACAATGAGCAGTTCTTC
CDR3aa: CASSPRGDNEQFF

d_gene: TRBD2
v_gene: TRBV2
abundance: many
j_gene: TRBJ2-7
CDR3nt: TGTGCCAGCAGTGAAGACCCAGCGGGGGGGCGCGAGCAGTACTTC
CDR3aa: CASSEDPAGGREQYF

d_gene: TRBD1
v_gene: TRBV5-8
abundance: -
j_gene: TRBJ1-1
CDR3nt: TGTGCCAGCAGCTTCAGGGGGGGGACTGAAGCTTTCTTT
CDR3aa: CASSFRGGTEAFF

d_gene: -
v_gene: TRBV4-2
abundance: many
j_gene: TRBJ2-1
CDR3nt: TGTGCCAGCAGCCTAGGGACCCCTGGATACGATGAGCAGTTCTTC
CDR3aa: CASSLGTPGYDEQFF

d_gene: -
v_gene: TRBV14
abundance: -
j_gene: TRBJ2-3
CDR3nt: TGTGCCAGCAGCCAAGTTCAGGCTACGACGCAGTATTTT
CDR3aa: CASSQVQATTQYF

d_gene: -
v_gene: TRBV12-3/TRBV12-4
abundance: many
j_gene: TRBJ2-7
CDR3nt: TGTGCCAGCAGTTTGCTTGGGGGAGGCGGCGAGCAGTACTTC
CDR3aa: CASSLLGGGGEQYF

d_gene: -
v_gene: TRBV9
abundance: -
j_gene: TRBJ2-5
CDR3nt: TGTGCCAGCAGCGTAGATGGGACATTAAGAGAGACCCAGTACTTC
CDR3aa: CASSVDGTLRETQYF

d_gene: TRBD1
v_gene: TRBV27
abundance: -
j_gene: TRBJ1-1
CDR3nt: TGTGCCAGCAGTTCGGGACAGCGCAACACTGAAGCTTTCTTT
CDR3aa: CASSSGQRNTEAFF